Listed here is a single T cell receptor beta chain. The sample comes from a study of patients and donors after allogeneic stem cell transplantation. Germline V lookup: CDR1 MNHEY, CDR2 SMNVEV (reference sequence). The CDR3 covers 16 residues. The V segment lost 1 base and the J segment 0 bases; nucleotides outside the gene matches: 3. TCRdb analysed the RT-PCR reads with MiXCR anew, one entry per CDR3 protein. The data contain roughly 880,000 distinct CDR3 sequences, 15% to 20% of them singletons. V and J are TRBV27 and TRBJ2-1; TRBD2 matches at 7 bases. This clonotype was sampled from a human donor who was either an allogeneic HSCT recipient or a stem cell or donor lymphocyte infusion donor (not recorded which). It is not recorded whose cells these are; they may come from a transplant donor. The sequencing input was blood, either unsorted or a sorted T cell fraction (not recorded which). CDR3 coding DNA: TGTGCCAGCAGTTTATACGGCGGGAGCTCCTACAATGAGCAGTTCTTC. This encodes CASSLYGGSSYNEQFF.